Each of the 6 T cell receptor beta chains below was sequenced from the same sample in a study of blood T cell repertoires in COVID-19. This table comes from immunoSEQ multiplex PCR, and its TCRdb copy is limited to in-frame clones, with some not included. The top ten clones hold roughly 23% of a sample with tens of thousands of clones, 81% of them seen once. Sequences were obtained from peripheral blood. The receptor set was obtained from a man aged 80 or over with active or convalescent COVID-19.

The V call is TRBV11-1, the J call TRBJ1-6, with TRBD1 matching 9 bases. Per germline, CDR1 SGHAT and CDR2 FQDESV (reference sequence). J lost 6 bases, V lost 4 bases, and 4 bases had no gene match. This CDR3 spans 15 amino acids. The CDR3 here is CASSSTDRGNSPLHF. CDR3 nucleotide sequence: TGTGCCAGCAGCTCGACGGACAGGGGTAATTCACCCCTCCACTTT.

This chain joins TRBV11-3 and TRBJ1-2; the D gene is possibly TRBD1 (5 bases). V was clipped by 5 bases and J by 7 bases, with 17 bases between them. This CDR3 comprises 14 residues. Germline V gene sequence: CDR1 SGHNT, CDR2 YENEEA. For the CDR3, the DNA is TGTGCCAGCAGCACCCGACGGGACTCCAGTGGCTACACCTTC. Translation gives CASSTRRDSSGYTF.

The rearrangement joins TRBV5-1 to TRBJ1-2; tentatively, D is TRBD1 (6 bases). Germline V gene data show CDR1 as SGHRS and CDR2 as YFSETQ. Trimming removed 0 bases at V and 4 bases at J, with 10 bases between. The CDR3 spans 14 residues. CDR3 amino acids: CASSLAGVVYGYTF. The CDR3 DNA is TGCGCCAGCAGCTTGGCAGGGGTAGTCTATGGCTACACCTTC. The full variable domain, in which reference TRBV5-1 and TRBJ1-2 provide the parts outside the CDR3, is KAGVTQTPRYLIKTRGQQVTLSCSPISGHRSVSWYQQTPGQGLQFLFEYFSETQRNKGNFPGRFSGRQFSNSRSEMNVSTLELGDSALYLCASSLAGVVYGYTFGSGTRLTVV.

The rearrangement uses TRBV28 and TRBJ1-2, with TRBD1 identical over 9 bases. This CDR3 has 15 residues. CDR1 and CDR2 (germline): MDHEN, SYDVKM. Losses at the gene ends were 8 bases for V and 2 bases for J; bases not matched to a gene: 9. DNA of the CDR3: TGTGCCAGCTATCCCAGTACAGGGGGCAACTATGGCTACACCTTC. Its protein product is CASYPSTGGNYGYTF.

V gene TRBV19 combines with J gene TRBJ1-2; 8 bases are shared with TRBD1. The CDR3 has 12 amino acids. J lost 8 bases, V lost 5 bases, and 4 bases had no gene match. Per germline, CDR1 LNHDA and CDR2 SQIVND (reference sequence). The CDR3 DNA reads as TGTGCCAGTAGTCAGGACAGGGAAGGCTACACCTTC. Translating it yields CASSQDREGYTF.

This clone was seen only once. The chain carries TRBV25-1 and TRBJ2-7, with D possibly being TRBD2 (7 bases). Trimming took off 10 bases at V and 2 bases at J, with 15 bases between the two ends. From germline, CDR1 is MGHDK and CDR2 SYGVNS. The CDR3 totals 13 residues. In nucleotides, the CDR3 is TGTGCCACCCGGGGGGCAGGGACCTACGAGCAGTACTTC. Translated, it gives CATRGAGTYEQYF.